Following are 9 T cell receptor beta chains from one sample sequenced in a study of blood T cells in healthy people across ages. Primers used in a second PCR of about 6 to 11 cycles were a sample-barcoded 5' primer and a J-beta primer mix. TCRdb re-analysed the 5' RACE reads in MiXCR, keeping a single row per CDR3 protein. Among around 750,000 distinct CDR3 sequences, approximately 53% were seen once, and the ten largest hold about 42%. The sequenced sample consisted of blood. These receptors were obtained from a man older than 75 in good health.

V is TRBV11-2 and J is TRBJ2-6; D possibly corresponds to TRBD2 (5 bases). The CDR3 contains 15 residues. V was shortened by 6 bases and J by 3 bases, with 12 bases between the two germline ends. Germline V gene lookup returns CDR1 SGHAT and CDR2 FQNNGV. The CDR3 loop is CASRHLAGGANVLTF. The DNA for the CDR3 is TGTGCCAGCAGGCACCTAGCAGGTGGGGCCAACGTCCTGACTTTC.

This clonotype was found a few times. V and J are TRBV20-1 and TRBJ1-5; 9 bases line up with TRBD1. This CDR3 has 14 residues. J lost 6 bases, V lost 5 bases, and 8 bases had no gene match. Germline-derived CDR1 and CDR2 are DFQATT and SNEGSKA (reference sequence). The CDR3 spells CSAEDRGSGQPQHF. The CDR3 DNA sequence: TGCAGTGCTGAAGACAGGGGGAGTGGTCAGCCCCAGCATTTT.

V is TRBV25-1 and J is TRBJ1-2; D is unclear. V lost 4 bases and J lost 8, with 11 bases in between. Germline V gene sequence: CDR1 MGHDK, CDR2 SYGVNS. The CDR3 covers 12 residues. CDR3 sequence: CASSVGMRGYTF. The CDR3 DNA follows: TGTGCCAGCAGTGTCGGGATGAGAGGCTACACCTTC.

The rearrangement uses TRBV10-3 and TRBJ2-4, with D perhaps given as TRBD1 or TRBD2 (6 bases each). Near its end, the DNA agrees better with TRBJ2-5, so the J call may be wrong. The CDR3 runs to 14 residues. From germline, CDR1 is ENHRY and CDR2 SYGVKD. The CDR3: CASEGVRGGETQYF. CDR3 in DNA: TGTGCCTCTGAGGGGGTGCGGGGTGGAGAGACCCAGTACTTC.

The J gene is TRBJ2-3, the V gene TRBV4-1; 9 bases are shared with TRBD2. The V segment lost 1 base and the J segment 2 bases; nucleotides outside the gene matches: 4. Per germline, CDR1 MGHRA and CDR2 YSYEKL. CDR3 length equals 16 residues. CDR3 amino acids: CASSQGSSGATDTQYF. CDR3 bases: TGCGCCAGCAGCCAAGGTTCTAGCGGGGCCACAGATACGCAGTATTTT.

This sequence joins TRBV5-1 and TRBJ2-5, with 8 bases lining up with TRBD2. CDR1 is SGHRS, CDR2 YFSETQ, per germline. The CDR3 contains 15 residues. Trimming at V came to 3 bases and at J to 3 bases, leaving 7 bases not matched to a gene. The CDR3 DNA reads as TGCGCCAGCAGCTCGGGACTAGTTATTGAAGAGACCCAGTACTTC. Protein sequence: CASSSGLVIEETQYF.

The rearrangement links TRBV5-1 to TRBJ2-5; 8 positions match TRBD1. V dropped 7 bases and J dropped 1; count of bases not matched to a gene: 6. The CDR3 spans 14 residues. CDR1 and CDR2 from the germline V gene are SGHRS and YFSETQ. CDR3 amino acids: CASGPGQAQETQYF. Here the CDR3 DNA reads TGCGCCAGCGGACCGGGACAGGCCCAAGAGACCCAGTACTTC. The complete variable domain, with remaining parts taken from reference TRBV5-1 and TRBJ2-5, reads KAGVTQTPRYLIKTRGQQVTLSCSPISGHRSVSWYQQTPGQGLQFLFEYFSETQRNKGNFPGRFSGRQFSNSRSEMNVSTLELGDSALYLCASGPGQAQETQYFGPGTRLLVL.

The rearrangement links TRBV12-3 or TRBV12-4 to TRBJ1-6; D is unresolved. CDR3 length equals 16 residues. Trimming took off 5 bases at V and 4 bases at J, with 15 bases between the two ends. CDR3 loop: CASSPSLRDYNSPLHF. The CDR3 DNA reads TGTGCCAGCAGTCCATCCTTAAGGGATTATAATTCACCCCTCCACTTT.

V and J are TRBV7-9 and TRBJ2-3, with 7 nucleotides matching TRBD1. This CDR3 region has 15 residues. Trimming removed 5 bases from V and 5 bases from J; junction bases left unmatched: 10. Germline CDR1 and CDR2: SEHNR and FQNEAQ (reference sequence). CDR3 residues: CASSPPIRDRDTQYF. CDR3 bases: TGTGCCAGCAGCCCTCCCATAAGGGACAGAGATACGCAGTATTTT.